Shown below are 7 T cell receptor beta chains from a single sample sequenced in a study of blood T cell repertoires in COVID-19. The assay was immunoSEQ multiplex PCR, and TCRdb's table has in-frame clones only and misses some. The sample lists over 130,000 clones; approximately 84% were seen once. The material sequenced was peripheral blood. Source of these receptors: a man between 65 and 80 years old with acute or convalescent COVID-19.

The CDR3 DNA is TGCGCCAGCAGTGAAGGGACAGGGAGCCAAGAGACCCAGTACTTC. It codes for CASSEGTGSQETQYF. The chain has TRBV10-1 and TRBJ2-5, with 9 bases aligning to TRBD1. Looked up from germline, CDR1 is WNHNN and CDR2 is SYGVQD (reference sequence). The CDR3 sequence is 15 residues long. V was pared by 3 bases and J by 1 base, with 3 bases of the junction left unmatched.

The chain has TRBV12-3 or TRBV12-4 and TRBJ1-1; D might be TRBD1 (6 bases). Trimming pared 3 bases from V and 3 bases from J, leaving 8 bases between. The CDR3 runs to 13 residues. The CDR3 here is CASSFGQHTEAFF. The CDR3 bases are TGTGCCAGCAGTTTTGGACAGCACACTGAAGCTTTCTTT.

The chain's CDR3 is CASSLGPSEYNEQFF. The CDR3, as DNA: TGCGCCAGCAGCTTGGGGCCTAGCGAATACAATGAGCAGTTCTTC. The chain links TRBV5-1 to TRBJ2-1, with D possibly TRBD2 on 6 matching bases. V shed 0 bases and J shed 4 bases, with 11 bases lying between them. This CDR3 region has 15 residues. The germline V gene encodes CDR1 SGHRS and CDR2 YFSETQ.

The rearrangement joins TRBV11-1 to TRBJ2-1, with 12 nucleotides matching TRBD2. Trimming removed 0 bases from V and 4 bases from J; junction bases left unmatched: 4. Looked up from germline, CDR1 is SGHAT and CDR2 is FQDESV (reference sequence). The CDR3 runs 17 residues. The CDR3 is CASSLAGLAGGYNEQFF. The DNA of the CDR3 is TGTGCCAGCAGCTTAGCAGGGCTAGCGGGAGGGTACAATGAGCAGTTCTTC.

This chain uses TRBV19 with TRBJ2-2; TRBD2 matches 11 bases. V shed 6 bases and J 4 bases; nucleotides not matched to a gene: 10. Germline CDR1 is LNHDA and CDR2 is SQIVND (reference sequence). CDR3 length: 17 residues. CDR3 region: CASRTASGGLGTGELFF. The CDR3 coding sequence is TGTGCCAGTAGGACGGCTAGCGGGGGGCTGGGCACCGGGGAGCTGTTTTTT.

CDR3 in DNA: TGTGCCAGCTCAAGGGACAGGGGGTTCGGGGAGCTGTTTTTT. Its protein is CASSRDRGFGELFF. The V and J genes are TRBV2 and TRBJ2-2; the match to TRBD1 covers 11 bases. The ends lost 8 bases at V and 7 bases at J; junction bases unmatched: 6. CDR3 length: 14 residues. CDR1 is SNHLY, CDR2 FYNNEI, per germline.

This rearrangement joins TRBV5-1 to TRBJ2-1; 13 bases are shared with TRBD2. Germline V gene lookup returns CDR1 SGHRS and CDR2 YFSETQ. V was pared by 0 bases and J by 7 bases, with 4 bases of the junction left unmatched. The CDR3 covers 16 residues. This chain's CDR3 is CASSLDPTSGGNEQFF. Written as DNA, the CDR3 is TGCGCCAGCAGCTTGGACCCGACTAGCGGGGGGAATGAGCAGTTCTTC.